These T cell receptor beta chains were read from a single sample in a study of cytomegalovirus exposure and HLA in healthy donors. Produced via immunoSEQ multiplex PCR; TCRdb's table is partial and in-frame only. The sample includes around 300,000 clones, roughly 90% of them seen just once. The material sequenced was PBMCs. Source of these receptors: a woman between 18 and 29 years old in good health and CMV-seronegative. The CDR3 runs from the conserved cysteine through the conserved F or W.

J: TRBJ2-7
V: TRBV5-4
CDR3: CASSWTGGMEQYF

J: TRBJ1-6
V: TRBV15
CDR3: CATSRDRYNSPLHF

J: TRBJ1-2
V: TRBV4-1
CDR3: CASSQGPLQGSGYTF

J: TRBJ2-2
V: TRBV27
CDR3: CASQDIGAGELFF

J: TRBJ2-5
V: TRBV5-6
CDR3: CASSLVGRAQETQYF

J: TRBJ2-1
V: TRBV6-5
CDR3: CASSPSGSRTNEQFF

J: TRBJ1-2
V: TRBV28
CDR3: CASSPSNYGYTF

J: TRBJ1-1
V: TRBV28
CDR3: CASSLGRGGGAEAFF

J: TRBJ2-1
V: TRBV7-8
CDR3: CASSLSGSEDEQFF

J: TRBJ1-1
V: TRBV6-1
CDR3: CASSEQGMNTEAFF